This T cell receptor (beta chain) originates from a study of response to subunit inactivated influenza vaccine. Study results and limitations: Few new T cells, the authors suggested, are recruited by each seasonal influenza vaccination.

TCRdb processed the RT-PCR reads anew with MiXCR; each CDR3 protein has one entry. The table has a few hundred thousand distinct CDR3 sequences, 11% to 15% seen once; the top ten hold 8.5% to 14%. About this clonotype itself: Its antigen is still unknown. Sequence at one end of the junction differs from germline and may be a read error.

The CDR3 totals 12 residues. The chain employs TRBV12-3 or TRBV12-4 and TRBJ2-1, with no clear D. The source is a man aged 50 or older who received an inactivated influenza vaccine. This specimen consisted of PBMCs from blood, obtained roughly 13 days after vaccination. In DNA form, the CDR3 reads TGTGCCAGCAAAGCCTCGAAGAACGAGCAGTCCTTC. This translates into CASKASKNEQSF.